The T cell receptor beta chain under discussion was sequenced for a study of beta chain features in type 1 diabetes. Findings and limits, study-wide: Across all four CD4+ subsets, people with type 1 diabetes showed modestly shorter TCRB CDR3s.

With regard to this clone: Its antigen is currently unknown.

Using CD45RO/CCR7/CD25/CD127/CD95/CD27, CD4+ naive, central memory, regulatory and stem cell-like memory cells were sorted. Expressed TCRB transcripts were sequenced because the isolated RNA had all been reverse transcribed beforehand. The repertoire was sequenced with immunoSEQ multiplex PCR; TCRdb's copy has only in-frame clones and lacks some. The sample has 95,000 to 150,000 clones, roughly 15% seen once. What was sequenced was central memory CD4+ T cells from blood. The clonotype originates from a man aged 25-40 years with type 1 diabetes.

The CDR3 DNA reads TGTGCCAGCAGTGATCCAGGGCTGACCTATGGCTACACCTTC. Its translation: CASSDPGLTYGYTF. J is TRBJ1-2 and V is TRBV25-1; D might be TRBD1 (5 bases). Trimming took off 3 bases at V and 4 bases at J, with 12 bases between the two ends. This CDR3 is 14 amino acids long. Germline V gene data show CDR1 as MGHDK and CDR2 as SYGVNS.